This entry features one T cell receptor (beta chain) sequence. This sample stems from a study of blood T cell repertoires in COVID-19. Overall study context: COVID-19 samples, acute and convalescent, were from the United States, Italy and Spain. The analysed material was cDNA or gDNA that came from T cells, B-cell-depleted T cells, or PBMCs.

In the authors' methods: Quantification of nucleated cells was approximated via reference gene primer amplification. Method: immunoSEQ multiplex PCR; TCRdb's copy keeps in-frame clones and lacks some. Clonal size and the V and J genes are those of that table, whereas D and trimming came from the DNA. The repertoire holds a few hundred thousand clones, more than 70% seen once, with 6.5% to 9.5% in the top ten. Source material: peripheral blood. This receptor was obtained from a woman between 45 and 65 years old who had recovered from COVID-19.

DNA of the CDR3: TGTGCCAGCTACGACCCGAGGGTGGGCAGGGGGCTGTACGAGCAGTACTTC. Protein: CASYDPRVGRGLYEQYF. The chain couples TRBV7-8 to TRBJ2-7; TRBD1 agrees at 8 bases. This CDR3 comprises 17 residues. Per germline, CDR1 SGHVS and CDR2 FQNEAQ. V was clipped by 8 bases and J by 4 bases; unmatched bases: 19.